This note documents a single T cell receptor beta chain sequence. The antigen is not known. Healthy individuals who donated bone marrow served as the donors. The CDR3 length is 12 residues. The V and J ends lost 3 bases and 4 bases respectively, with 6 bases between them. Germline CDR1 and CDR2: SGHVS and FNYEAQ. The PCR employed 60 Vbeta primers together with 13 Jbeta primers. The data were produced by immunoSEQ multiplex PCR, yet TCRdb's version contains in-frame clones alone and is incomplete. The sample lists approximately 90,000 clones, approximately 70% seen once, with more than 12% in the top ten. The data stem from a study of cytomegalovirus exposure and HLA in healthy donors. Turning to the study itself: Researchers previously reported finding 90 million to 130 million unique TCR beta sequences from approximately 200 million T cells. Study results and limitations: Several top significant clusters appeared, in a later analysis, to be linked to common viral pathogens. A missense DCLRE1C variant was associated with V- and J-gene trimming of TCR beta chains in a later analysis, and an independent cohort replicated the association.

This sequence originates from a woman aged 45-59 years in good health and CMV-seropositive. V and J are TRBV7-6 and TRBJ2-5; D is unclear. Sequenced sample: PBMCs. CDR3 DNA sequence: TGTGCCAGCAGCTTTCACAGAGAGACCCAGTACTTC. Amino acid sequence: CASSFHRETQYF.